This TCR beta chain was found in a study of lymphopenia after photon versus proton radiotherapy. This table comes from immunoSEQ multiplex PCR, and its TCRdb copy is limited to in-frame clones, with some not included. This sample has 55,000 to 70,000 clones, with around 87% found just once. A remark on this clone: What it recognizes is unknown.

CDR1 is SGHAT and CDR2 is FQNNGV in the germline V gene. The CDR3 runs 17 residues. With 5 bases clipped from V and 2 bases from J, the junction kept 6 bases outside the gene matches. The study's findings and limits: Proton therapy kept repertoires fairly stable, unlike photons, which gained effector/memory cells. After lymphocyte nadir, photon-treated repertoires showed oligoclonal expansion, especially CD8+ Temra.

The chain joins TRBV11-2 to TRBJ2-1; 13 bases fit TRBD2. Sequencing used peripheral blood, obtained from a patient treated with photon-based radiotherapy. This TCR derives from a man in his forties or fifties with gastric cancer. The DNA for the CDR3 is TGTGCCAGCAGCCAGGGGACTAGCGGGAATACCTACAATGAGCAGTTCTTC. Translation gives CASSQGTSGNTYNEQFF.